The count of the clone carrying this T cell receptor (beta chain) is one. As yet, its antigen is unknown. The data originate from a study of T cells after posttransplantation cyclophosphamide. The CDR3 is made up of 15 amino acids. Germline CDR1 is LNHNV and CDR2 is YYDKDF (reference sequence). The germline V and J ends were trimmed by 0 bases and 0 bases, with 8 bases remaining between them. Study-level results: Later blood repertoires were often dominated by clones from the donor CD8+ memory compartment. After PTCy, TRB diversity resembled that of CNI/methotrexate controls.

Assay used: immunoSEQ multiplex PCR; TCRdb lists only in-frame clones, some missing. The table records some 8,500 clones, more than 70% of them present only once. Treatment was busulfan-fludarabine conditioning, a marrow graft, and cyclophosphamide on days +3 and +4. The sequence came from a female patient between 40 and 55 years old who received an allogeneic stem cell transplant from an unrelated donor, was CMV-positive, and had no GVHD. Some T cells may possibly be graft donor cells. Sample: PBMCs, taken after allogeneic stem cell transplant with posttransplant cyclophosphamide. The V and J genes are TRBV15 and TRBJ1-2; a weak D match, TRBD1 (5 bases). CDR3 protein: CATSREGGANYGYTF. As DNA, the CDR3 is TGTGCCACCAGCAGAGAGGGGGGGGCTAACTATGGCTACACCTTC.